Sequencing of this T cell receptor (beta chain) was carried out in a study of vaccination and CD4 T cells after COVID-19. Study summary: Each convalescent patient was PCR positive for SARS-CoV-2 on nasal swab; roughly nine cases were mild and one severe. Blood was drawn a median roughly 68 days post second dose, range 14 to 241.

Findings and caveats of the study: A comparatively limited set of convalescent patients was examined, with no early post-infection timepoints.

The length of the CDR3 is 20 residues. Germline V CDR1 and CDR2: LNHNV, YYDKDF (reference sequence). The ends lost 0 bases at V and 3 bases at J; junction bases unmatched: 12. Noted treatment: roughly 11-day PBMC culture with coronavirus spike peptide pools or control peptides (ViraFEST assay). ViraFEST grew antigen-specific T cells using peptide pools, then sequenced TCRs. The Oncomine TCR Beta short-read assay sequenced DNA from cultured CD4+ T cells. TCRdb called the PCR reads again in MiXCR, with one record for every CDR3 protein. In the table there are some 13,000 distinct CDR3 sequences, approximately 35% of which are singletons. This clonotype was counted only a few times. Its antigen is still unknown.

The receptor comes from a human donor who had recovered from COVID-19. The source material was CD4+ T cells from blood, cultured in vitro. V is TRBV15 and J is TRBJ2-6; 9 bases align to TRBD1. The CDR3 is CATSRDYLGQGNFGANVLTF. The CDR3 bases are TGTGCCACCAGCAGAGATTATTTGGGACAGGGTAACTTTGGGGCCAACGTCCTGACTTTC.